Each of the 32 T cell receptor beta chains below was sequenced from the same sample in a study of blood T cells in healthy people across ages. A sample-barcoded 5' primer and a J-beta primer mix were used in a second PCR of roughly 7 to 11 cycles. TCRdb re-analysed the 5' RACE reads in MiXCR, keeping a single row per CDR3 protein. In the table there are about 1,500,000 distinct CDR3 sequences, 28% of which are singletons. Sequenced: blood. The origin of the receptors is a woman in her 30s in good health.

This clonotype was seen a handful of times. The chain joins TRBV20-1 to TRBJ2-1, with 7 bases fitting TRBD2. CDR3 length: 16 residues. CDR1 is DFQATT, CDR2 SNEGSKA, per germline (reference sequence). With V trimmed by 0 bases and J by 0 bases, 5 bases remained unmatched. CDR3 bases: TGCAGTGCTAGAGATTTCGGGGGGATCTCCTACAATGAGCAGTTCTTC. Its protein product is CSARDFGGISYNEQFF.

This clonotype was seen a few times. V gene TRBV7-2 combines with J gene TRBJ2-5, with D possibly being TRBD2 (6 bases). The CDR3 loop spans 12 amino acids. Germline V gives CDR1 SGHTA, CDR2 FQGNSA. Trimming took 4 bases from V and 11 from J, leaving 14 bases between them. Here the CDR3 DNA reads TGTGCCAGCAGCTCCTTCACCGGGACTCAGTACTTC. It yields the protein CASSSFTGTQYF.

This CDR3 is CASSRGWGRTIQETQYF. CDR3 nucleotide sequence: TGCGCCAGCAGCCGAGGGTGGGGGAGAACCATCCAAGAGACCCAGTACTTC. The chain recombines TRBV4-3 with TRBJ2-5; D might be TRBD1 or TRBD2, each matching 5 bases. CDR1 is LGHNA and CDR2 is YSLEER in the germline V gene. This CDR3 is 17 amino acids long. The V end was cut by 4 bases, the J end by 1 base, with 19 bases between.

The V call is TRBV27, the J call TRBJ2-5; D unresolved. V dropped 8 bases and J dropped 6 bases, with 25 bases sitting between them. CDR3 length: 16 residues. Germline V gene lookup returns CDR1 MNHEY and CDR2 SMNVEV (reference sequence). CDR3 DNA: TGTGCCAGCGGTTCAGTCTCCTATCCGGGTGGTAAGACCCAGTACTTC. Translating it yields CASGSVSYPGGKTQYF.

With regard to this clonotype: The junction departs from the called germline gene at one end, perhaps through a read error. CDR3 sequence reads: CARSWGGVGDEQYF. In DNA, the CDR3 is TGCGCCCGCAGCTGGGGAGGGGTTGGAGATGAGCAGTACTTC. This rearrangement joins TRBV5-1 to TRBJ2-5, with 7 bases identical to TRBD2. From germline, CDR1 is SGHRS and CDR2 YFSETQ. The CDR3 spans 14 residues.

The rearrangement joins TRBV5-1 to TRBJ1-5; weak D call: TRBD1 (5 bases). The CDR3 extends over 15 amino acids. The V gene lost 4 bases and the J gene lost 0 bases, with 11 bases spanning the gap. The germline gives CDR1 SGHRS, CDR2 YFSETQ. The CDR3 coding sequence is TGCGCCAGCAGCGCAGGGACGGATAGCAATCAGCCCCAGCATTTT. It translates to CASSAGTDSNQPQHF.

In this sample, this clonotype turned up once. The V gene is TRBV2, the J gene TRBJ2-5; D is unclear. Deletions cut 0 bases from V and 2 bases from J, with 7 bases between. Germline values: CDR1 SNHLY, CDR2 FYNNEI. The CDR3 has 14 amino acids. The CDR3 nucleotides are TGTGCCAGCAGTGAAGCCAGGCAGCAAGAGACCCAGTACTTC. Residues: CASSEARQQETQYF.

This clonotype was recorded many times. The rearrangement links TRBV4-1 to TRBJ2-7, with 7 bases that match TRBD1. CDR1 and CDR2 from the germline V gene are MGHRA and YSYEKL. This CDR3 contains 14 residues. V lost 3 bases, J lost 2 bases, and 4 bases stayed unmatched. The CDR3 region has the DNA TGCGCCAGCAGCCAGCGGACAGGCACCTACGAGCAGTACTTC. This gives the protein CASSQRTGTYEQYF.

The chain is built from TRBV15 and TRBJ2-6, with D unresolved. The CDR3 runs to 18 residues. Germline V gives CDR1 LNHNV, CDR2 YYDKDF (reference sequence). Trimming pared 1 base from V and 0 bases from J, leaving 13 bases between. The CDR3 sequence: CATSRVGLGFSGANVLTF. CDR3 DNA sequence: TGTGCCACCAGCAGAGTTGGCCTGGGATTCTCTGGGGCCAACGTCCTGACTTTC.

This clonotype came up many times. This chain uses TRBV5-1 with TRBJ1-6; D remains unclear. V lost 0 bases, J lost 8 bases, and 9 bases lay in between. CDR3 length: 14 residues. The germline V gene has CDR1 SGHRS and CDR2 YFSETQ. The CDR3 nucleotides read TGCGCCAGCAGCTTGGGTGGAGGGTATTCACCCCTCCACTTT. Its translation: CASSLGGGYSPLHF.

V is TRBV7-2 and J is TRBJ2-7, with 12 bases identical to TRBD2. V gave up 5 bases and J gave up 6 bases; unmatched junction bases: 11. Germline CDR1 and CDR2: SGHTA and FQGNSA. The CDR3 has 16 residues. The CDR3 region is CASSVPLTSGRGEQYF. CDR3 bases: TGTGCCAGCAGCGTACCACTGACTAGCGGGAGAGGCGAGCAGTACTTC. The full variable domain, in which reference TRBV7-2 and TRBJ2-7 provide the parts outside the CDR3, is GAGVSQSPSNKVTEKGKDVELRCDPISGHTALYWYRQSLGQGLEFLIYFQGNSAPDKSGLPSDRFSAERTGGSVSTLTIQRTQQEDSAVYLCASSVPLTSGRGEQYFGPGTRLTVT.

This clonotype was seen at least ten times. The V call is TRBV20-1, the J call TRBJ2-7, with TRBD2 matching 8 bases. Germline assignment: CDR1 DFQATT and CDR2 SNEGSKA (reference sequence). The V segment lost 5 bases and the J segment 2 bases; nucleotides outside the gene matches: 8. The CDR3 is 14 amino acids. The CDR3 DNA reads TGCAGTGCTCATAGAGGTAGCGGGACCTACGAGCAGTACTTC. Its protein is CSAHRGSGTYEQYF.

This clonotype was seen a handful of times. The J gene is TRBJ2-1, the V gene TRBV20-1; the match to TRBD2 covers 9 bases. From germline, CDR1 is DFQATT and CDR2 SNEGSKA (reference sequence). The junction had 13 bases not matched to a gene; V was cut back by 2 bases and J by 8 bases. This CDR3 region has 16 residues. For the CDR3, the DNA is TGCAGTGCTAGATCACCCCTAGCGGGGAGAGACGATGAGCAGTTCTTC. Translation: CSARSPLAGRDDEQFF.

This clonotype was seen repeatedly, ten times or more. The V gene is TRBV15, the J gene TRBJ2-7, with 11 positions matching TRBD2. Looked up from germline, CDR1 is LNHNV and CDR2 is YYDKDF (reference sequence). This CDR3 region has 15 residues. Unmatched junction bases numbered 3, after V lost 5 bases and J lost 0 bases. CDR3 protein: CATSFGTSGSYEQYF. Here the CDR3 DNA reads TGTGCCACCAGCTTCGGGACTAGCGGCTCCTACGAGCAGTACTTC.

This sequence joins TRBV6-6 and TRBJ2-5; TRBD2 matches 8 bases. The CDR3 covers 13 residues. V lost 8 bases and J lost 13; bases outside the gene matches: 15. Germline-derived CDR1 and CDR2 are MNHNY and SVGAGI (reference sequence). The CDR3 DNA follows: TGTGCCAGCCGAACTAGCGGTTCCTACGAGCGGTACTTC. Translated, it gives CASRTSGSYERYF.

This clonotype turned up a few times. V and J are TRBV20-1 and TRBJ1-1, with TRBD1 matching 10 bases. This CDR3 is 16 amino acids long. Germline CDR1 is DFQATT and CDR2 is SNEGSKA (reference sequence). V lost 3 bases and J lost 7; bases outside the gene matches: 14. CDR3 residues: CSASPTGGETALEAFF. The CDR3 bases are TGCAGTGCTAGCCCGACAGGGGGCGAGACGGCTCTTGAAGCTTTCTTT.

This clonotype was picked up a small number of times. A much more abundant neighbour one base away suggests this may be a read error. CDR3 sequence: CASSSSGNRGPQYF. The CDR3, as DNA: TGTGCCAGCAGCTCAAGCGGAAACAGGGGGCCGCAGTACTTC. V gene TRBV11-2 combines with J gene TRBJ2-5; 9 bases line up with TRBD1. The CDR3 spans 14 residues. CDR1 and CDR2 from the germline V gene are SGHAT and FQNNGV. The V and J ends lost 4 bases and 11 bases, in that order; junction bases with no gene match: 11.

This clonotype occurred a few times. This chain links TRBV11-2 with TRBJ2-7; 8 bases are shared with TRBD1. The junction had 11 bases not matched to a gene; V was cut back by 6 bases and J by 4 bases. Germline assignment: CDR1 SGHAT and CDR2 FQNNGV. CDR3 length: 15 amino acids. In DNA form, the CDR3 reads TGTGCCAGCAGTTCATCCAGGGGGCGCGGATACGAGCAGTACTTC. Translating gives CASSSSRGRGYEQYF.

This chain joins TRBV21-1 and TRBJ1-4. TRBV21-1 is noted as a pseudogene. This CDR3 has 16 amino acids. This CDR3 reads CASRFPQRLINEKLFF. The CDR3 nucleotides are TGTGCCAGTAGGTTTCCCCAGCGATTGATTAATGAAAAACTGTTTTTT.

This clonotype was counted ten times or more. The CDR3 DNA reads TGCAGCGTTGAGGGCAGCGACGTCTACAATGAGCAGTTCTTC. Protein: CSVEGSDVYNEQFF. The chain is built from TRBV29-1 and TRBJ2-1; D ambiguous. The germline V gene has CDR1 SQVTM and CDR2 ANQGSEA. The CDR3 has 14 residues. The V end lost 3 bases, the J end lost 3 bases, and 12 bases lay between the germline ends.

In this sample, this clonotype turned up a few times. This may be a read error, as it is one base from a much larger clone. The DNA is omitted, as the CDR3 cannot be located on it reliably, and the CDR3 follows TCRdb's listing. The rearrangement joins TRBV25-1 to TRBJ2-6; the table gives TRBD1 as D, unverified against the DNA. Germline CDR1 and CDR2: MGHDK and SYGVNS. Counting both end residues, the CDR3 totals 15 amino acids. This CDR3 reads CASSPWGAGANVRTF.

The chain combines TRBV11-2 with TRBJ2-5, with 14 bases that match TRBD2. V dropped 5 bases and J dropped 3; count of bases not matched to a gene: 5. The CDR3 consists of 16 residues. Germline CDR1 and CDR2: SGHAT and FQNNGV. The CDR3 nucleotides are TGTGCCAGCAGCCTCGGACTAGCGGGAGGAAAAGAGACCCAGTACTTC. Encoded protein: CASSLGLAGGKETQYF.

The V and J genes are TRBV12-3 or TRBV12-4 and TRBJ1-2; D is unresolved. This CDR3 contains 17 residues. V was clipped by 1 base and J by 0 bases, with 15 bases between them. CDR3 in DNA: TGTGCCAGCAGTTTAGAGCAGTCCTCGGGAACTAACTATGGCTACACCTTC. This translates into CASSLEQSSGTNYGYTF.

The chain links TRBV7-2 to TRBJ1-6; no firm D call. There are 13 residues in the CDR3. V shed 1 base and J shed 10 bases, with 8 bases lying between them. CDR1 SGHTA and CDR2 FQGNSA come from the germline V gene. The CDR3 here is CASSLGGWSPLHF. The CDR3 coding sequence is TGTGCCAGCAGCTTAGGAGGGTGGTCACCCCTCCACTTT.

Notes on this clonotype: At one end, the junction sequence differs from germline, possibly due to a read error. The chain links TRBV2 to TRBJ1-1; D may be TRBD1 (6 bases). Per germline, CDR1 SNHLY and CDR2 FYNNEI. The CDR3 spans 17 residues. CDR3 region: CVSSEISGGRPNTEAFF. For the CDR3, the DNA is TGTGTCAGCAGTGAAATTTCGGGGGGGCGACCGAACACTGAAGCCTTCTTT.

The rearrangement joins TRBV20-1 to TRBJ1-5, with 8 bases lining up with TRBD1. Germline values: CDR1 DFQATT, CDR2 SNEGSKA (reference sequence). Germline trimming cut 3 bases from V and 6 bases from J; bases unmatched to any gene: 10. CDR3 length: 15 residues. CDR3 sequence reads: CSARETGGSRQPQHF. The CDR3, as DNA: TGCAGTGCTAGGGAAACAGGGGGTAGTCGTCAGCCCCAGCATTTT.

The sample holds a few counts of this clonotype. The rearrangement joins TRBV7-3 to TRBJ2-2; TRBD1 matches 8 bases. V shed 0 bases and J 1 base; nucleotides not matched to a gene: 4. CDR3 size: 17 residues. The germline gives CDR1 SGHTA, CDR2 FQGTGA. In DNA form, the CDR3 reads TGTGCCAGCAGCTTAACTCCCGGGACAGGGAACACCGGGGAGCTGTTTTTT. The encoded protein is CASSLTPGTGNTGELFF.

The rearrangement joins TRBV30 to TRBJ2-7; D uncertain. The germline V gene has CDR1 GTSNPN and CDR2 SVGIG (reference sequence). The CDR3 is 12 residues long. Trimming pared 3 bases from V and 3 bases from J, leaving 9 bases between. The CDR3 nucleotides are TGTGCCTGGAGAGGTAACAACTACGAGCAGTACTTC. Its translation is CAWRGNNYEQYF.

This rearrangement joins TRBV7-2 to TRBJ1-1; D call uncertain. The CDR3 has 16 amino acids. Trimming cost V 4 bases and J 1 base, with 16 bases left between them. Germline V gives CDR1 SGHTA, CDR2 FQGNSA. CDR3 nucleotides: TGTGCCAGCAGCTCTAGGCCCCGGGGAACGAACACTGAAGCTTTCTTT. Translated, it gives CASSSRPRGTNTEAFF.

This clonotype was recorded a few times. The chain employs TRBV4-1 and TRBJ2-3; a weak D match, TRBD2 (6 bases). V was clipped by 11 bases and J by 5 bases, with 20 bases between them. The germline gives CDR1 MGHRA, CDR2 YSYEKL. The CDR3 extends over 14 amino acids. The CDR3 reads CAAAEGFRGDTQYF. For the CDR3, the DNA is TGCGCCGCGGCGGAGGGTTTTAGAGGAGATACGCAGTATTTT.

The chain combines TRBV24-1 with TRBJ2-1; 7 bases are a match to TRBD2. Unmatched junction bases numbered 6, after V lost 9 bases and J lost 8 bases. CDR1 is KGHDR, CDR2 SFDVKD, per germline. The CDR3 contains 12 residues. CDR3 amino acids: CATGPSGHEQFF. The CDR3 nucleotides read TGTGCCACCGGGCCTAGCGGCCATGAGCAGTTCTTC.

This sequence joins TRBV6-6 and TRBJ2-3; D call uncertain. Trimming removed 2 bases at V and 2 bases at J, with 8 bases between. This CDR3 comprises 14 residues. Germline V gene sequence: CDR1 MNHNY, CDR2 SVGAGI (reference sequence). This chain's CDR3 is CASSYLLTTDTQYF. In nucleotides, the CDR3 is TGTGCCAGCAGTTACCTCCTAACCACAGATACGCAGTATTTT.